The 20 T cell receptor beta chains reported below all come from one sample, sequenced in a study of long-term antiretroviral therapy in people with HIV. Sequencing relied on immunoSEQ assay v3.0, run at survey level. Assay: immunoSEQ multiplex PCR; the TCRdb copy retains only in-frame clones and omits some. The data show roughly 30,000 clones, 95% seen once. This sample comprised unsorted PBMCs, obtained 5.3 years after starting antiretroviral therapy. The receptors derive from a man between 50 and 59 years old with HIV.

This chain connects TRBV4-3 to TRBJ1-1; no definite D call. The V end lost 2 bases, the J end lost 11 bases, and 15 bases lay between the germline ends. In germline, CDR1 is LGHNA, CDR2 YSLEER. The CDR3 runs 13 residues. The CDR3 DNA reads TGCGCCAGCAGCCAAAGTTGGGTAGGAGGGGCTTTCTTT. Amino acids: CASSQSWVGGAFF.

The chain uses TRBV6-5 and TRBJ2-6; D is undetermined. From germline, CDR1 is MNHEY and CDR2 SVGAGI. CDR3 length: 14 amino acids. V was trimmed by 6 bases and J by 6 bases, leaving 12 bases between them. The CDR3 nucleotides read TGTGCCAGCAGCCGCGTAACGGAGGCCAACGTCCTGACTTTC. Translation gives CASSRVTEANVLTF.

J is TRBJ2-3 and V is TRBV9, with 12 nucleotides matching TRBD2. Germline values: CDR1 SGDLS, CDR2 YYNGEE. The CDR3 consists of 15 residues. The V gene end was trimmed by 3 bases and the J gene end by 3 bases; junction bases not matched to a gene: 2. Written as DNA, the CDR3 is TGTGCCAGCAGCGCTAGCGGGGGGGCGACAGATACGCAGTATTTT. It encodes CASSASGGATDTQYF.

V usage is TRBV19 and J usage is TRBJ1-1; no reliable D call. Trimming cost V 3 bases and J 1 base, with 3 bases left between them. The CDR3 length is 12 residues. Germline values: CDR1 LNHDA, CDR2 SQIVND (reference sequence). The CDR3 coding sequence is TGTGCCAGTAGTATGGGGAACACTGAAGCTTTCTTT. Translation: CASSMGNTEAFF.

The chain's CDR3 is CASSLARPYEQYF. Written as DNA, the CDR3 is TGCGCCAGCAGCTTGGCCAGGCCCTACGAGCAGTACTTC. The chain joins TRBV5-1 to TRBJ2-7; D is uncertain. V gave up 0 bases and J gave up 2 bases, with 6 bases separating them. Germline V gene sequence: CDR1 SGHRS, CDR2 YFSETQ. The CDR3 runs to 13 residues.

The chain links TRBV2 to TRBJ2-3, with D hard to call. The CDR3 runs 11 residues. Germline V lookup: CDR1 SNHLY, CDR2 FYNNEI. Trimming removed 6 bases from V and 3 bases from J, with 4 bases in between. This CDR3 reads CASRQTDTQYF. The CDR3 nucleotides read TGTGCCAGCAGGCAGACAGATACGCAGTATTTT.

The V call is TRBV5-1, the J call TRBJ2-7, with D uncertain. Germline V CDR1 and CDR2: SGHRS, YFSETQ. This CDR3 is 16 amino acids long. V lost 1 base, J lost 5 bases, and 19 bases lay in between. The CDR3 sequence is CASSLYAPLEGNEQYF. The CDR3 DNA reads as TGCGCCAGCAGCTTGTATGCCCCCCTGGAAGGGAACGAGCAGTACTTC.

Here the CDR3 reads CASSWGTYNEQFF. DNA of the CDR3: TGTGCCAGCTCATGGGGAACCTACAATGAGCAGTTCTTC. V and J are TRBV18 and TRBJ2-1; D not resolved. V lost 5 bases to trimming and J lost 2 bases, with 7 bases between them. Germline V gene sequence: CDR1 KGHSH, CDR2 LQKENI. The CDR3 extends over 13 amino acids.

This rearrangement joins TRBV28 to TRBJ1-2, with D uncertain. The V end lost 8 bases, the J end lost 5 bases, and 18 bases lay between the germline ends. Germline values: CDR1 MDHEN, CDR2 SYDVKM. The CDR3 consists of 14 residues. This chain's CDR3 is CASSPTGLTYGYTF. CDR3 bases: TGTGCCAGCTCCCCGACCGGGTTGACTTATGGCTACACCTTC.

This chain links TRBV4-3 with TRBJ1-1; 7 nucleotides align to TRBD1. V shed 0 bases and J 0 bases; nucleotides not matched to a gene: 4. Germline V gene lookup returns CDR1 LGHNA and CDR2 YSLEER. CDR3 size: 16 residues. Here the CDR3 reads CASSQDAQGMNTEAFF. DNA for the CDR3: TGCGCCAGCAGCCAAGATGCACAGGGGATGAACACTGAAGCTTTCTTT.

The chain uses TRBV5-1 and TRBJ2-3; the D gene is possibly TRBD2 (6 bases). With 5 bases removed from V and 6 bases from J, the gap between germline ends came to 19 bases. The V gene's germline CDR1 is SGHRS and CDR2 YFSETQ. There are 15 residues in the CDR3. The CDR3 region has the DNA TGCGCCAGCAGGTTATCGCGGGGCGAGACGGATACGCAGTATTTT. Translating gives CASRLSRGETDTQYF.

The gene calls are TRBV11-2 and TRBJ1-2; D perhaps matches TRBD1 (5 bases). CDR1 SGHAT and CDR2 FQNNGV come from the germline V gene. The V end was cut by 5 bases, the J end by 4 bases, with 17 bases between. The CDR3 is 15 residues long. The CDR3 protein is CASSPPWGAGYGYTF. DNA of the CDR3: TGTGCCAGCAGCCCTCCGTGGGGCGCAGGCTATGGCTACACCTTC.

This CDR3 reads CAWSGGSVYSYNEQFF. CDR3 sequence (DNA): TGTGCCTGGAGTGGAGGGTCAGTTTACTCCTACAATGAGCAGTTCTTC. The chain combines TRBV30 with TRBJ2-1; weak D call: TRBD2 (5 bases). The ends were cut back, 1 base at V and 0 bases at J, with 13 bases in the middle. Germline loops: CDR1 GTSNPN, CDR2 SVGIG (reference sequence). CDR3 length: 16 amino acids.

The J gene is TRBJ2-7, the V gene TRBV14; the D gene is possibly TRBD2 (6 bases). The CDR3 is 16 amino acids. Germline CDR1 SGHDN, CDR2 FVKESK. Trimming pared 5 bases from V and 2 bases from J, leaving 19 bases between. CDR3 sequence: CASSWGDLRRTYEQYF. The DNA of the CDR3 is TGTGCCAGCAGCTGGGGGGACCTTCGTCGGACCTACGAGCAGTACTTC.

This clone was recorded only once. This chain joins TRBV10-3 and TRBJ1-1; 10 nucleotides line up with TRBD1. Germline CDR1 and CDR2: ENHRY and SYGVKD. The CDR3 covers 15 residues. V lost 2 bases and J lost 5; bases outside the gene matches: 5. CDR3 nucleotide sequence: TGTGCCATCAGTGAGGGACAGGGGGTAACGACTGAAGCTTTCTTT. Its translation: CAISEGQGVTTEAFF.

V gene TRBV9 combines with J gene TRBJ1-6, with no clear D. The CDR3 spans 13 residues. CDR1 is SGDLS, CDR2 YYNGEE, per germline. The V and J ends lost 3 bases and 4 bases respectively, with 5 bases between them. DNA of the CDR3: TGTGCCAGCAGCGAAGATTATAATTCACCCCTCCACTTT. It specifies CASSEDYNSPLHF.

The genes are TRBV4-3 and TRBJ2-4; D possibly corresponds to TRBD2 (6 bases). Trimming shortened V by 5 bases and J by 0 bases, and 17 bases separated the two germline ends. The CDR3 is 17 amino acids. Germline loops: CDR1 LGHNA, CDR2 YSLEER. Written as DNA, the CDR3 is TGCGCCAGCAGCGACCTGCCGGGGGACCTAGCCAAAAACATTCAGTACTTC. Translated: CASSDLPGDLAKNIQYF.

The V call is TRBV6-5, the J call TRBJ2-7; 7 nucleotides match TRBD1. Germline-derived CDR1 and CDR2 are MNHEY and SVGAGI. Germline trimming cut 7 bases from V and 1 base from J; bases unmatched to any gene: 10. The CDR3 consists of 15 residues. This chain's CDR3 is CASTPGTESSYEQYF. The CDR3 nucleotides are TGTGCCAGCACCCCCGGGACAGAGTCTTCCTACGAGCAGTACTTC.

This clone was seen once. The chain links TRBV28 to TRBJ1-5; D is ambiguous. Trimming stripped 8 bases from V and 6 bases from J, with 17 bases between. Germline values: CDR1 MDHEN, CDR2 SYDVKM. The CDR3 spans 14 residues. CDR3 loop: CASLKLDLGQPQHF. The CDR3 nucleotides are TGTGCCAGCCTCAAATTAGATCTGGGTCAGCCCCAGCATTTT.

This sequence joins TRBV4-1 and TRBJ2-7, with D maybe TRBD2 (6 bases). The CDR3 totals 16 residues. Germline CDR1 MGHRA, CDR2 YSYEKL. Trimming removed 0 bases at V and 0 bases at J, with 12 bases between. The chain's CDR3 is CASSQDPQGGSYEQYF. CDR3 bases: TGCGCCAGCAGCCAAGATCCGCAGGGAGGCTCCTACGAGCAGTACTTC.